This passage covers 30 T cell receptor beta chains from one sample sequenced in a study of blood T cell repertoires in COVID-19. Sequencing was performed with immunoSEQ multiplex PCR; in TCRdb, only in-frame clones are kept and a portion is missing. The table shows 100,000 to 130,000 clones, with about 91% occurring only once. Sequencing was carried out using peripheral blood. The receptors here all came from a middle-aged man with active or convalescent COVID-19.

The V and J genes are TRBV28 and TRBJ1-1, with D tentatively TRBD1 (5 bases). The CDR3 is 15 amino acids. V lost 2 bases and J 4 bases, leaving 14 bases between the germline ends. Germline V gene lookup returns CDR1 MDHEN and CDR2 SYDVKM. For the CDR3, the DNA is TGTGCCAGCAGTTTAGAACTGGGGCGGGGCACTGAAGCTTTCTTT. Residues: CASSLELGRGTEAFF.

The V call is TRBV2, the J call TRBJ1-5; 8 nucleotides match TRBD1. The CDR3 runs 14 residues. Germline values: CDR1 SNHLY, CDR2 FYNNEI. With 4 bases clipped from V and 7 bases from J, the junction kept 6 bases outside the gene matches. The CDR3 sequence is CASSGQGLLQPQHF. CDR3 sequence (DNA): TGTGCCAGCAGTGGACAGGGGCTCTTGCAGCCCCAGCATTTT.

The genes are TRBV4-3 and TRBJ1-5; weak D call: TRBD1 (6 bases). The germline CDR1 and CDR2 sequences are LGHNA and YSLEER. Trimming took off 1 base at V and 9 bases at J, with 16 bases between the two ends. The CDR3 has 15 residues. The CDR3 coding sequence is TGCGCCAGCAGCCAAGGGGTGGACAGTATGGTGCCCCAGCATTTT. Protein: CASSQGVDSMVPQHF.

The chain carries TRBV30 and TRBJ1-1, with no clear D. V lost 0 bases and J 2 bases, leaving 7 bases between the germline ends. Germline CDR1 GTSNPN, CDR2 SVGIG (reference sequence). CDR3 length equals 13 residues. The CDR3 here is CAWSVAGNTEAFF. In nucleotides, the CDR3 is TGTGCCTGGAGTGTAGCGGGAAACACTGAAGCTTTCTTT.

CDR3 sequence: CASGGQTNNSPLHF. In DNA form, the CDR3 reads TGTGCCAGCGGGGGACAGACAAATAATTCACCCCTCCACTTT. The V and J genes are TRBV2 and TRBJ1-6, with 7 bases that match TRBD1. The CDR3 runs 14 residues. J gave up 5 bases and V 8 bases, and 6 bases lay outside the gene matches. Germline CDR1 SNHLY, CDR2 FYNNEI.

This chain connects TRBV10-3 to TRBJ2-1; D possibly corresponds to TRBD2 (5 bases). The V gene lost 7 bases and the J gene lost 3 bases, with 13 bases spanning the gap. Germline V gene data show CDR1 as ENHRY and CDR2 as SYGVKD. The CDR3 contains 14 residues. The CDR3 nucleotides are TGTGCCATCAAGTTTAGCGTGCTCTACAATGAGCAGTTCTTC. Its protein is CAIKFSVLYNEQFF.

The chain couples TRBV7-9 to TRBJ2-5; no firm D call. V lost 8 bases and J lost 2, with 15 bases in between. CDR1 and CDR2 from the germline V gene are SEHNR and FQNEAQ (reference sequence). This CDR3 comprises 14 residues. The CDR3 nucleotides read TGTGCCAGCGCCCGCCGTGACTTGCAAGAGACCCAGTACTTC. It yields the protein CASARRDLQETQYF.

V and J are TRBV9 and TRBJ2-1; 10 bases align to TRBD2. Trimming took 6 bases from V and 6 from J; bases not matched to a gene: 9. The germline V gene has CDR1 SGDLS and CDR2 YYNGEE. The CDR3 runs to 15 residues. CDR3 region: CASTISGGAFNEQFF. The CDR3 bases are TGTGCCAGCACCATAAGCGGGGGGGCCTTCAATGAGCAGTTCTTC.

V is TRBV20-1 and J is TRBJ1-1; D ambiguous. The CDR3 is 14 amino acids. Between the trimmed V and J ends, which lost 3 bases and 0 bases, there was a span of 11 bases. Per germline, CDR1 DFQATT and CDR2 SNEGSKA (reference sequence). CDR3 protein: CSASTAIMNTEAFF. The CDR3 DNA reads TGCAGTGCTAGTACCGCGATAATGAACACTGAAGCTTTCTTT.

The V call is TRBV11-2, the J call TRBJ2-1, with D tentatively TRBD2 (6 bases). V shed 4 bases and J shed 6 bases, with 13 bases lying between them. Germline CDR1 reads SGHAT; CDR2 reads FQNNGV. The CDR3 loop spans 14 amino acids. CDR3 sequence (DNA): TGTGCCAGCAGCTCTCCGGGACTCCTCAATGAGCAGTTCTTC. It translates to CASSSPGLLNEQFF.

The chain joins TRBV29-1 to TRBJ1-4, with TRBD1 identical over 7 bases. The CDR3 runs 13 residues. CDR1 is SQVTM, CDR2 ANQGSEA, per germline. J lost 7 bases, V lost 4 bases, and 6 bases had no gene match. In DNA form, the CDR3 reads TGCAGCGTTGTATGGGCAGGGGGTGAAAAACTGTTTTTT. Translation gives CSVVWAGGEKLFF.

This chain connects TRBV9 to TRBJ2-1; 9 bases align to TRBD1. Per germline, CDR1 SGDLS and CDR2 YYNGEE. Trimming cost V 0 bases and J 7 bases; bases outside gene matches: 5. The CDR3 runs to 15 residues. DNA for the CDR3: TGTGCCAGCAGCGTAGCGGGACAGGGAAGTAATGAGCAGTTCTTC. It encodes CASSVAGQGSNEQFF. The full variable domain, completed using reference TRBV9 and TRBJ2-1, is DSGVTQTPKHLITATGQRVTLRCSPRSGDLSVYWYQQSLDQGLQFLIQYYNGEERAKGNILERFSAQQFPDLHSELNLSSLELGDSALYFCASSVAGQGSNEQFFGPGTRLTVL.

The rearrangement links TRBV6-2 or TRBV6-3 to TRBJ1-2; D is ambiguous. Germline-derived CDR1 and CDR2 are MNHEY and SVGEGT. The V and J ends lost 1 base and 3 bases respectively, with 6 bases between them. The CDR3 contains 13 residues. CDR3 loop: CASSYYRDYGYTF. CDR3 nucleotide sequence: TGTGCCAGCAGTTACTACCGCGACTATGGCTACACCTTC.

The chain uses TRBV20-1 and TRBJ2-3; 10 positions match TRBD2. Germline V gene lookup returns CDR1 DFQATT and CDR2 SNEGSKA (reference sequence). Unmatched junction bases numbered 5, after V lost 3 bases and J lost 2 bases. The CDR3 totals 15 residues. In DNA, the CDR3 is TGCAGTGCTAGTCAACTAGCGGGGAACACAGATACGCAGTATTTT. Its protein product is CSASQLAGNTDTQYF.

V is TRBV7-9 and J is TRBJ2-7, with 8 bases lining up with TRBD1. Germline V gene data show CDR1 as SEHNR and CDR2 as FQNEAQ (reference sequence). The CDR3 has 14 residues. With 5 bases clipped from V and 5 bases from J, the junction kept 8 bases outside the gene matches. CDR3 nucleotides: TGTGCCAGCAGCCTGGCGCGGACAGGGAACGAGCAGTACTTC. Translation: CASSLARTGNEQYF.

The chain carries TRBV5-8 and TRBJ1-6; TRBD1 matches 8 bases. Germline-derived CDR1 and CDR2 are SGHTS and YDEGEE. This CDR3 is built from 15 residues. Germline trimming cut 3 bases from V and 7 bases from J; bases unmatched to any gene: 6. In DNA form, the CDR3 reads TGTGCCAGCAGCTACGGACAGGGAGGGAATTCACCCCTCCACTTT. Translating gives CASSYGQGGNSPLHF.

The CDR3 spells CASSFYGANVLTF. In nucleotides, the CDR3 is TGTGCCAGCAGTTTTTATGGGGCCAACGTCCTGACTTTC. The rearrangement uses TRBV6-2 or TRBV6-3 and TRBJ2-6; D remains unclear. CDR1 MNHEY and CDR2 SVGEGT come from the germline V gene. The CDR3 consists of 13 residues. The V gene lost 4 bases and the J gene lost 3 bases, with 4 bases spanning the gap.

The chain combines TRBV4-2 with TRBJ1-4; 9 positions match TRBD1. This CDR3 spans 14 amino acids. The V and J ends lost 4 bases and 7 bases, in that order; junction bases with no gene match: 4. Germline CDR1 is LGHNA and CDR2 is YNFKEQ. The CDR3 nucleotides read TGTGCCAGCAGCCGCACAGGGGGCGGTGAAAAACTGTTTTTT. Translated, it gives CASSRTGGGEKLFF.

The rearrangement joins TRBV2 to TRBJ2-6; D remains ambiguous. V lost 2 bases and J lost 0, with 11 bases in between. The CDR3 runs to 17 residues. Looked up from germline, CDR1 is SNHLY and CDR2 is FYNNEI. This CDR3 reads CASSESVLLSGANVLTF. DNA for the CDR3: TGTGCCAGCAGTGAATCTGTTCTCCTCTCTGGGGCCAACGTCCTGACTTTC. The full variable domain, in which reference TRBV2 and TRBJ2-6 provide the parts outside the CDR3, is EPEVTQTPSHQVTQMGQEVILRCVPISNHLYFYWYRQILGQKVEFLVSFYNNEISEKSEIFDDQFSVERPDGSNFTLKIRSTKLEDSAMYFCASSESVLLSGANVLTFGAGSRLTVL.

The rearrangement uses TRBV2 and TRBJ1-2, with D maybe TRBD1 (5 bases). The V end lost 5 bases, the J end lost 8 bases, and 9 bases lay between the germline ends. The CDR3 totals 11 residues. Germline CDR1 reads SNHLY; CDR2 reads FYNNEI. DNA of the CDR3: TGTGCCAGCAGTATAGGACAAGGCTACACCTTC. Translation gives CASSIGQGYTF.

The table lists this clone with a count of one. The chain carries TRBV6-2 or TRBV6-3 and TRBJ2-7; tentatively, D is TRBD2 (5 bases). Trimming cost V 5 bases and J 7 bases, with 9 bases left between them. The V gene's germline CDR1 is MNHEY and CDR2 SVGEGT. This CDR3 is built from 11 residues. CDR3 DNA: TGTGCCAGCAGTGAGGGTCGAGAGCAGTACTTC. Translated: CASSEGREQYF.

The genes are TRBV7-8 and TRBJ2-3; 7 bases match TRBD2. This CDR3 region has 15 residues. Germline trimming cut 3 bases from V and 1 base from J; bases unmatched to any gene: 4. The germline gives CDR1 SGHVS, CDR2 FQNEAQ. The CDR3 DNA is TGTGCCAGCAGCTTGCGACTAGCCCGCACAGATACGCAGTATTTT. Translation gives CASSLRLARTDTQYF.

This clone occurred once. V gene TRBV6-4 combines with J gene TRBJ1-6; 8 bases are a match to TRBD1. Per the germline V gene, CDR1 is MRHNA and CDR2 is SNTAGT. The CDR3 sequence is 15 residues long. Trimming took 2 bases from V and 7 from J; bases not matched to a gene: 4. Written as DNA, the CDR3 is TGTGCCAGCAGTGACGGGACAGGAACCAATTCACCCCTCCACTTT. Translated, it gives CASSDGTGTNSPLHF.

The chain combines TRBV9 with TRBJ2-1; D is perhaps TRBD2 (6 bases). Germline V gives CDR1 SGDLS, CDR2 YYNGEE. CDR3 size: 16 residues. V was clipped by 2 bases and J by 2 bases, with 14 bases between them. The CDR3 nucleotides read TGTGCCAGCAGCGTTTGGGACTTTAGCACCTACAATGAGCAGTTCTTC. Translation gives CASSVWDFSTYNEQFF. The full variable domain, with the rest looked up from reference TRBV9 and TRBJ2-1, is DSGVTQTPKHLITATGQRVTLRCSPRSGDLSVYWYQQSLDQGLQFLIQYYNGEERAKGNILERFSAQQFPDLHSELNLSSLELGDSALYFCASSVWDFSTYNEQFFGPGTRLTVL.

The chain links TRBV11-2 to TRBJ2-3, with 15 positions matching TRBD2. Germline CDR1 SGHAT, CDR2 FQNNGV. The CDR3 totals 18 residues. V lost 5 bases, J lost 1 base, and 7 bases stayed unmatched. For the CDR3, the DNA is TGTGCCAGCAGCCGGGGACTAGCGGGAGGTTTCCGCACAGATACGCAGTATTTT. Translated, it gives CASSRGLAGGFRTDTQYF.

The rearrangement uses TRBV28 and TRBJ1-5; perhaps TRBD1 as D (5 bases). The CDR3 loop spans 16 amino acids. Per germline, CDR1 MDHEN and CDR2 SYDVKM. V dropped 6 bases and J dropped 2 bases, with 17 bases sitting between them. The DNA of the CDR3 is TGTGCCAGCAGACCCGTCGGGGGACTTGGCAATCAGCCCCAGCATTTT. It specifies CASRPVGGLGNQPQHF.

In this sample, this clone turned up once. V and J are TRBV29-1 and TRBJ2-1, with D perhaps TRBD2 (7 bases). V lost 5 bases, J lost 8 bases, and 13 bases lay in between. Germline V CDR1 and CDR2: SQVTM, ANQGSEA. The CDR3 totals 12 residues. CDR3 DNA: TGCAGCGTTTTAAGGGGGGGGGATGAGCAGTTCTTC. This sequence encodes CSVLRGGDEQFF.

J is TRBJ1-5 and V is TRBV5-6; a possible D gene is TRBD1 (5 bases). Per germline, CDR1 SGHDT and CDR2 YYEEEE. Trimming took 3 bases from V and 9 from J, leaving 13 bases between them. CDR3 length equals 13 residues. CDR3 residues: CASSSTVIGPQHF. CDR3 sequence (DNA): TGTGCCAGCAGCTCGACAGTTATCGGGCCCCAGCATTTT.

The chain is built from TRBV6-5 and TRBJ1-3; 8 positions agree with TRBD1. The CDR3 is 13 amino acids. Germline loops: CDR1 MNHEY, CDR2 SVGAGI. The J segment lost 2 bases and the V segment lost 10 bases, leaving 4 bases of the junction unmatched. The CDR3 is CANSDRAGNTIYF. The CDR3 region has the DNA TGTGCCAACTCGGACAGGGCTGGAAACACCATATATTTT.

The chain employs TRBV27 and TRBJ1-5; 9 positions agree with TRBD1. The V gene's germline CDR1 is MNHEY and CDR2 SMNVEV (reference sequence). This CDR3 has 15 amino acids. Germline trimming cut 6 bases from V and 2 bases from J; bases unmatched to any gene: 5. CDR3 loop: CASRQQGAGNQPQHF. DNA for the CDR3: TGTGCCAGCAGACAACAGGGGGCTGGCAATCAGCCCCAGCATTTT.